This is a list of T cell receptor beta chains from one sample in a study of T-cell reconstitution after alpha-beta-depleted transplantation in children. Each CDR3 protein is one row after TCRdb ran MiXCR on the PCR reads. The sample has 600,000 to 800,000 distinct CDR3 sequences, around 12% seen once. Specimen: PBMCs, collected before TCRalphabeta/CD19-depleted stem cell transplant. The receptors shown here come from a girl aged 2-9 years with congenital amegakaryocytic thrombocytopenia, due to receive a stem cell transplant. Both conserved end residues are part of each CDR3. Each record gives: V gene, clone size, J gene, D gene, CDR3 protein, CDR3 DNA. A D gene is named only where the DNA matches it firmly. Size values are once, few and many counts, or a class for expanded clones, and some rows have none.

>TRBV20-1|many|TRBJ2-2|TRBD2
CSAREREGAGELFF
TGCAGTGCTAGGGAGCGGGAGGGGGCCGGGGAGCTGTTTTTT
>TRBV12-3/TRBV12-4|NA|TRBJ2-1|NA
CASSFVPREQFF
TGTGCCAGCAGTTTTGTCCCGCGGGAGCAGTTCTTC
>TRBV20-1|many|TRBJ2-5|NA
CSTPNDYQETQYF
TGCAGTACTCCTAATGACTACCAAGAGACCCAGTACTTC
>TRBV27|few|TRBJ2-7|TRBD1
CASSLPTFGTGGRVVSEQYF
TGTGCCAGCAGTTTACCCACCTTCGGGACAGGGGGCAGAGTAGTTAGCGAGCAGTACTTC
>TRBV9|few|TRBJ2-1|NA
CASSVATSYNEQFF
TGTGCCAGCAGCGTAGCTACCTCCTACAATGAGCAGTTCTTC
>TRBV27|many|TRBJ2-7|NA
CASSLGGPPYEQYF
TGTGCCAGCAGCTTAGGCGGACCCCCCTACGAGCAGTACTTC
>TRBV20-1|NA|TRBJ2-7|TRBD1
CSARDRGQGDYEQYF
TGCAGTGCTAGAGATCGCGGACAGGGGGACTACGAGCAGTACTTC
>TRBV28|NA|TRBJ2-1|TRBD2
CASNILAGRSEQFF
TGTGCCAGCAATATATTAGCGGGACGCAGTGAGCAGTTCTTC
>TRBV5-1|few|TRBJ2-7|TRBD2
CASSPGTSRNYEQYF
TGCGCCAGCAGCCCCGGGACTAGCAGGAACTACGAGCAGTACTTC
>TRBV10-3|many|TRBJ2-3|NA
CASRNLLGTDTQYF
TGTGCCTCCCGGAATCTCTTAGGCACAGATACGCAGTATTTT
>TRBV5-6|many|TRBJ2-1|NA
CASSLRWGSSYNEQFF
TGTGCCAGCAGCTTGCGGTGGGGTAGCTCCTACAATGAGCAGTTCTTC
>TRBV5-1|few|TRBJ2-2|NA
CASSPALTSTDTGELFF
TGCGCCAGCAGCCCTGCTTTAACTAGCACGGACACCGGGGAGCTGTTTTTT
>TRBV20-1|few|TRBJ2-3|TRBD2
CSAMRDYADTDTQYF
TGCAGTGCTATGAGGGACTATGCCGACACAGATACGCAGTATTTT
>TRBV7-2|NA|TRBJ2-3|NA
CASSSLQNPDTQYF
TGTGCCAGCAGCTCCCTCCAGAACCCAGATACGCAGTATTTT
>TRBV20-1|NA|TRBJ2-2|NA
CSASRAGKQTGELFF
TGCAGTGCTAGCAGGGCAGGGAAGCAAACCGGGGAGCTGTTTTTT
>TRBV6-5|few|TRBJ2-5|TRBD1
CASSYSGQGSRAQYF
TGTGCCAGCAGTTACTCCGGACAGGGATCAAGGGCCCAGTACTTC
>TRBV9|many|TRBJ1-1|NA
CASSPGSYFANTEAFF
TGTGCCAGCAGCCCGGGGAGCTACTTCGCTAACACTGAAGCTTTCTTT
>TRBV12-3/TRBV12-4|many|TRBJ2-1|NA
CASSGDRDNYNEQFF
TGTGCCAGCAGTGGGGACCGGGACAACTACAATGAGCAGTTCTTC
>TRBV5-1|few|TRBJ2-6|NA
CASSISGGRSGANVLTF
TGCGCCAGCAGCATCAGTGGTGGGAGGTCTGGGGCCAACGTCCTGACTTTC
>TRBV20-1|NA|TRBJ2-1|TRBD2
CSARYFTGDGTSGKREQFF
TGCAGTGCTAGATACTTTACAGGGGACGGGACTAGCGGGAAACGCGAGCAGTTCTTC
>TRBV7-9|NA|TRBJ2-7|TRBD2
CASSLGVLAGSYEQYF
TGTGCCAGCAGCTTAGGAGTACTAGCGGGCTCCTACGAGCAGTACTTC
>TRBV7-3|few|TRBJ2-5|NA
CASSLEGAGETQYF
TGTGCCAGCAGCTTAGAGGGAGCCGGAGAGACCCAGTACTTC
>TRBV12-3/TRBV12-4|many|TRBJ1-4|NA
CASSFSPINEKLFF
TGTGCCAGCAGTTTCTCGCCTATCAATGAAAAACTGTTTTTT
>TRBV9|many|TRBJ2-7|TRBD2
CASSVDMLAGSGIYEQYF
TGTGCCAGCAGCGTAGACATGCTAGCGGGATCTGGCATCTACGAGCAGTACTTC
>TRBV12-3/TRBV12-4|many|TRBJ1-2|NA
CASSLWWYGYTF
TGTGCCAGCAGTTTATGGTGGTATGGCTACACCTTC
>TRBV15|many|TRBJ1-6|NA
CATSPDLLSPLHF
TGTGCCACCAGCCCTGACCTCTTGTCACCCCTCCACTTT
>TRBV20-1|NA|TRBJ2-7|NA
CSARDEGSGQYEQYF
TGCAGTGCTAGAGATGAAGGCAGCGGACAGTACGAGCAGTACTTC
>TRBV27|many|TRBJ2-1|NA
CASTPLFGNNEQFF
TGTGCCAGCACCCCATTATTCGGGAACAATGAGCAGTTCTTC
>TRBV5-6|few|TRBJ2-1|NA
CASSRRAYDSEQFF
TGTGCCAGCAGCCGCCGGGCGTACGACAGTGAGCAGTTCTTC
>TRBV20-1|many|TRBJ1-5|NA
CSATWVANGRNQPQHF
TGCAGTGCTACCTGGGTGGCGAACGGCCGCAATCAGCCCCAGCATTTT
>TRBV28|many|TRBJ2-5|TRBD1
CASSLTGQGLRETQYF
TGTGCCAGCAGTTTAACGGGACAGGGGCTGCGAGAGACCCAGTACTTC
>TRBV25-1|many|TRBJ2-5|NA
CASTNRKETQETQYF
TGTGCCAGCACCAACCGTAAGGAGACCCAAGAGACCCAGTACTTC
>TRBV28|few|TRBJ2-1|NA
CASSQAAVINNEQFF
TGTGCCAGCAGCCAAGCGGCCGTTATTAACAATGAGCAGTTCTTC
>TRBV15|many|TRBJ2-1|NA
CATSSQYLGGANEQFF
TGTGCCACCAGCAGCCAGTACCTTGGCGGGGCAAATGAGCAGTTCTTC
>TRBV5-1|many|TRBJ2-3|NA
CASSLSPHTDTQYF
TGCGCCAGCAGCCTGTCTCCCCACACAGATACGCAGTATTTT
>TRBV4-2|few|TRBJ2-2|NA
CASLYGATGELFF
TGTGCCAGCCTCTATGGGGCGACCGGGGAGCTGTTTTTT
>TRBV20-1|few|TRBJ1-2|TRBD1
CSARDLGQSRTGGYTF
TGCAGTGCTAGAGATCTCGGGCAGAGCCGGACAGGTGGCTACACCTTC
>TRBV20-1|few|TRBJ1-2|NA
CSARGGRGYGYTF
TGCAGTGCTAGAGGGGGCAGAGGCTATGGCTACACCTTC
>TRBV28|few|TRBJ1-1|TRBD1
CASSPPEGQGHTEAFF
TGTGCCAGCAGTCCACCAGAGGGACAGGGGCACACTGAAGCTTTCTTT
>TRBV4-1|NA|TRBJ2-7|NA
CASRLRTDHYEQYF
TGCGCCAGCAGGCTCAGGACAGACCACTACGAGCAGTACTTC
>TRBV5-1|many|TRBJ2-5|NA
CASSLDPRTETQYF
TGCGCCAGCAGCTTGGACCCTAGGACAGAGACCCAGTACTTC
>TRBV28|few|TRBJ2-2|NA
CASRTGGELFF
TGTGCCAGCAGGACTGGCGGGGAGCTGTTTTTT
>TRBV6-1|few|TRBJ1-5|NA
CASSEYSPYSNQPQHF
TGTGCCAGCAGTGAATATTCGCCTTATAGCAATCAGCCCCAGCATTTT
>TRBV29-1|NA|TRBJ2-2|NA
CSVEQNTGELFF
TGCAGCGTTGAGCAGAACACCGGGGAGCTGTTTTTT
>TRBV6-5|NA|TRBJ1-1|NA
CASSYGPGGDTEAFF
TGTGCCAGCAGTTACGGGCCGGGTGGCGACACTGAAGCTTTCTTT
>TRBV28|NA|TRBJ2-3|NA
CASSSRHADTQYF
TGTGCCAGCAGTTCTCGACATGCAGATACGCAGTATTTT
>TRBV7-2|NA|TRBJ2-5|NA
CASRDGGHGGQETQYF
TGTGCCAGCCGAGATGGGGGCCATGGGGGCCAAGAGACCCAGTACTTC
>TRBV5-1|few|TRBJ2-3|NA
CASGFTDTQYF
TGCGCCAGCGGCTTCACAGATACGCAGTATTTT
>TRBV20-1|many|TRBJ2-1|TRBD2
CSARRLAEINEQFF
TGCAGTGCTAGGAGACTAGCGGAGATCAATGAGCAGTTCTTC
>TRBV3-1|many|TRBJ2-1|NA
CASSQLFGEQFF
TGTGCCAGCAGCCAATTATTCGGTGAGCAGTTCTTC
>TRBV12-3/TRBV12-4|many|TRBJ1-1|NA
CASLSTEAFF
TGTGCCAGCCTCAGCACTGAAGCTTTCTTT
>TRBV10-3|NA|TRBJ2-6|NA
CAISDYRLSGANVLTF
TGTGCCATCAGTGATTATCGGCTGTCTGGGGCCAACGTCCTGACTTTC